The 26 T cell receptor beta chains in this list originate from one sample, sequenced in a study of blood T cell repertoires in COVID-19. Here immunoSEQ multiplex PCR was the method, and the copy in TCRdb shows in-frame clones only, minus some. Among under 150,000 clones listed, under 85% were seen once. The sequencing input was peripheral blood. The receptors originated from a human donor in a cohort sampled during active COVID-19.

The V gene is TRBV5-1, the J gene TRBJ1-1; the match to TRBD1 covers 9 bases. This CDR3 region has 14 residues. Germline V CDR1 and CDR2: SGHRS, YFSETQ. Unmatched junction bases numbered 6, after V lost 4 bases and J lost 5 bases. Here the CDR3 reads CASSQGQGGTEAFF. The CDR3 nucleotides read TGCGCCAGCAGCCAGGGACAGGGAGGAACTGAAGCTTTCTTT.

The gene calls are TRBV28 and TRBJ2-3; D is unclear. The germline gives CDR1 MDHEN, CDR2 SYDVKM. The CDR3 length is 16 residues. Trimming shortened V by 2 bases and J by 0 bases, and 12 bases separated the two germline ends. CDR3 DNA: TGTGCCAGCAGTTTACGTCCCGGTCCTAGCACAGATACGCAGTATTTT. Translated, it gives CASSLRPGPSTDTQYF.

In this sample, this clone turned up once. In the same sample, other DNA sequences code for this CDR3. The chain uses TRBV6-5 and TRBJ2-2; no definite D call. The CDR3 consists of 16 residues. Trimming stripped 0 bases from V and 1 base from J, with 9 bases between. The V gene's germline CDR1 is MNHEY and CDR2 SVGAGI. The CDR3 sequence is CASSYSAGVNTGELFF. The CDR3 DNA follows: TGTGCCAGCAGTTACTCGGCAGGTGTGAACACCGGGGAGCTGTTTTTT.

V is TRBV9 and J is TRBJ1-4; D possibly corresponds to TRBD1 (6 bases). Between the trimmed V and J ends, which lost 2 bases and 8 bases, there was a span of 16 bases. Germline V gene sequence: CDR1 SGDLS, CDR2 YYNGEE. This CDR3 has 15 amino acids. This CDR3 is CASSVTGTVEEKLFF. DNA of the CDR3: TGTGCCAGCAGCGTCACAGGGACGGTTGAGGAAAAACTGTTTTTT.

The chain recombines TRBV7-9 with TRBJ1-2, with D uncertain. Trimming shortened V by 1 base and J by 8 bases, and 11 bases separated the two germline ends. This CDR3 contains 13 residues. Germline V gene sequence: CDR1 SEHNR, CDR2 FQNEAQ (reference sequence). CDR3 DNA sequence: TGTGCCAGCAGCTTAGAAGGGAGTGGGGGCTACACCTTC. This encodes CASSLEGSGGYTF.

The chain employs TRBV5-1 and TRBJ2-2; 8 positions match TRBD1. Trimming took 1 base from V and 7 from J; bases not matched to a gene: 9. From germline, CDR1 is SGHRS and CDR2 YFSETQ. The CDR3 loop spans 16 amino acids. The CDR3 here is CASSLPRQGSVGELFF. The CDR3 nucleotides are TGCGCCAGCAGCTTGCCCAGACAGGGGTCGGTCGGGGAGCTGTTTTTT.

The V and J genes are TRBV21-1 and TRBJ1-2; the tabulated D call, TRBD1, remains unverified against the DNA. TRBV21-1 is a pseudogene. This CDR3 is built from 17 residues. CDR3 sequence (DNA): TGTGCCAGCAGCTATCTCCGGGACAGGGGTGGGAACTATGGCTACACCTTC. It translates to CASSYLRDRGGNYGYTF.

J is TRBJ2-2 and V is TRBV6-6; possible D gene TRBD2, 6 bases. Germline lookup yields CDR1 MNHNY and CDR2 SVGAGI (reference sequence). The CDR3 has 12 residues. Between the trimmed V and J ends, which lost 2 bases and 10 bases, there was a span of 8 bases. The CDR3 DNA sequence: TGTGCCAGCAGTTACGGGGGGTTGGAGCTGTTTTTT. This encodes CASSYGGLELFF.

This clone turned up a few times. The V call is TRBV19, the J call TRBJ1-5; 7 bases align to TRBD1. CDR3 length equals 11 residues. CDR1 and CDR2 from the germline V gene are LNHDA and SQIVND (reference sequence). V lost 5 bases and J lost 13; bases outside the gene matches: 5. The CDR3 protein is CASSEGDSQHF. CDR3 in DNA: TGTGCCAGTAGTGAGGGGGACAGTCAGCATTTT.

The CDR3 bases are TGTGCCAGCAGCCGACAGGGGGACGACACTGAAGCTTTCTTT. It translates to CASSRQGDDTEAFF. The chain combines TRBV7-3 with TRBJ1-1; TRBD1 agrees at 9 bases. The V and J ends lost 5 bases and 3 bases, in that order; junction bases with no gene match: 4. The CDR3 consists of 14 residues. CDR1 SGHTA and CDR2 FQGTGA come from the germline V gene.

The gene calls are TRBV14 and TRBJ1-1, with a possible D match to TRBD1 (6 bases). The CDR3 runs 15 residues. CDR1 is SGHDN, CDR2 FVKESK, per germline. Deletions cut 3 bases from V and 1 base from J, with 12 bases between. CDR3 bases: TGTGCCAGCAGCCACTCAGAGGGGGAGAACACTGAAGCTTTCTTT. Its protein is CASSHSEGENTEAFF.

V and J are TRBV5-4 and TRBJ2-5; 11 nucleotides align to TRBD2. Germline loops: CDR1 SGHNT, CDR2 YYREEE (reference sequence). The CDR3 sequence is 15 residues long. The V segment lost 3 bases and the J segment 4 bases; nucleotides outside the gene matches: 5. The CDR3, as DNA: TGTGCCAGCAGCTATAGCGGGGGGGCCGGAGAGACCCAGTACTTC. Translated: CASSYSGGAGETQYF.

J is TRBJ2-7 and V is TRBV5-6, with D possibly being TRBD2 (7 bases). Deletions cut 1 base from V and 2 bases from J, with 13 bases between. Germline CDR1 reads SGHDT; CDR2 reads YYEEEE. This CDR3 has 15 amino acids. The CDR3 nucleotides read TGTGCCAGCAGCTTGAGGGGGGGTTTGCCCTACGAGCAGTACTTC. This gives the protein CASSLRGGLPYEQYF.

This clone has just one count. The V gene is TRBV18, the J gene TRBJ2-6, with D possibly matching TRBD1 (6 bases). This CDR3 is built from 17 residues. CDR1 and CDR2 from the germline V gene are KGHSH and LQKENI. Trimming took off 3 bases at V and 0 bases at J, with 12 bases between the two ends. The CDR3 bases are TGTGCCAGCTCACCCCTCACAGGGAACTCTGGGGCCAACGTCCTGACTTTC. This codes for CASSPLTGNSGANVLTF.

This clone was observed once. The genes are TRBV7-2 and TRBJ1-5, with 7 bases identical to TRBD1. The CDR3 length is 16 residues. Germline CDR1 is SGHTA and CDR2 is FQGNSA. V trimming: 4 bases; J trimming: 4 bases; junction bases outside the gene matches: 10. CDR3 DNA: TGTGCCAGCAGCTCAGGCCGGGACAGCCGGAATCAGCCCCAGCATTTT. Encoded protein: CASSSGRDSRNQPQHF.

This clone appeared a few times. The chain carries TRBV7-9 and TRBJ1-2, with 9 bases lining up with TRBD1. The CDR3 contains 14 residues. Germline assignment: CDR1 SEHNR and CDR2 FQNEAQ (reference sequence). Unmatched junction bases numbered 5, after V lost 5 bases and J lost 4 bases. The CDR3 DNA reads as TGTGCCAGCAGCGCTTTGGACAGGGGCTATGGCTACACCTTC. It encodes CASSALDRGYGYTF.

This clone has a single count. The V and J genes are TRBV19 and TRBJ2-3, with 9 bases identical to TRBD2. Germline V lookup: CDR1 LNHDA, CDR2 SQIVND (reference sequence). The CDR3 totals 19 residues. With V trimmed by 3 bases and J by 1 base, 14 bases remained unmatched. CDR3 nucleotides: TGTGCCAGTAGTATTGAAGGACTAGCGTGGAGTGGGCGCACAGATACGCAGTATTTT. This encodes CASSIEGLAWSGRTDTQYF. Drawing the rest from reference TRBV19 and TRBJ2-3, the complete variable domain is DGGITQSPKYLFRKEGQNVTLSCEQNLNHDAMYWYRQDPGQGLRLIYYSQIVNDFQKGDIAEGYSVSREKKESFPLTVTSAQKNPTAFYLCASSIEGLAWSGRTDTQYFGPGTRLTVL.

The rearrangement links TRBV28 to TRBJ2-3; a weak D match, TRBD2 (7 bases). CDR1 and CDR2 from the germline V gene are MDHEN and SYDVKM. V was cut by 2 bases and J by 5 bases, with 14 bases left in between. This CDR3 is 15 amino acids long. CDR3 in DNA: TGTGCCAGCAGTTTAGCGGGGGCGACAGTAGATACGCAGTATTTT. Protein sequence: CASSLAGATVDTQYF.

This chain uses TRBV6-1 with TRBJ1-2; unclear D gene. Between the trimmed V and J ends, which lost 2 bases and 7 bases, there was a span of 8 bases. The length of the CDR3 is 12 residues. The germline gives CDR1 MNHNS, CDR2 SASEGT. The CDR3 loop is CASSEYTAGYTF. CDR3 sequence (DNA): TGTGCCAGCAGTGAATACACCGCTGGCTACACCTTC.

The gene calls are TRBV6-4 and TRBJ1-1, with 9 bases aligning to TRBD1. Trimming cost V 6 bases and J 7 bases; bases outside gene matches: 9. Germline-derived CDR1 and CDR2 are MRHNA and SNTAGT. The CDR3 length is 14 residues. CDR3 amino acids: CASRATGGAGEAFF. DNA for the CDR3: TGTGCCAGCAGAGCAACAGGGGGCGCCGGTGAAGCTTTCTTT.

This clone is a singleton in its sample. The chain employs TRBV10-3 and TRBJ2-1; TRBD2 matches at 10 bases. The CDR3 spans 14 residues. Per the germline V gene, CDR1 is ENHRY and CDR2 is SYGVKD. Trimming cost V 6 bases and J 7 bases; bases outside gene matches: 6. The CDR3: CAISPAGGQNEQFF. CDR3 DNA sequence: TGTGCCATCAGCCCAGCGGGGGGGCAGAATGAGCAGTTCTTC.

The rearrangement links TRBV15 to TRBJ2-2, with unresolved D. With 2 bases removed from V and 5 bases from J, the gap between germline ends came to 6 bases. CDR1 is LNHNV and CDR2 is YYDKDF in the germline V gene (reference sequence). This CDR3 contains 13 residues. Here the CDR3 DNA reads TGTGCCACCAGCAGATCAGCGACCGGGGAGCTGTTTTTT. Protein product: CATSRSATGELFF.

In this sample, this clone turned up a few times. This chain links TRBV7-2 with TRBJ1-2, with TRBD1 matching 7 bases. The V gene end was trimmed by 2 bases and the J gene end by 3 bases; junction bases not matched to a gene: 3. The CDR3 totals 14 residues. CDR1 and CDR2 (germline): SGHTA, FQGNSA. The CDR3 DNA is TGTGCCAGCAGCTTACAGGGGACAGACTATGGCTACACCTTC. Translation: CASSLQGTDYGYTF.

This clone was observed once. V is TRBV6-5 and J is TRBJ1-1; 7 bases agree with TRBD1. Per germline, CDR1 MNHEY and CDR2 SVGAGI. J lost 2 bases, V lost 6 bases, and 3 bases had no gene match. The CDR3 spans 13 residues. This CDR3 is CASRGQPNTEAFF. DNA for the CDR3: TGTGCCAGCAGGGGACAGCCTAACACTGAAGCTTTCTTT.

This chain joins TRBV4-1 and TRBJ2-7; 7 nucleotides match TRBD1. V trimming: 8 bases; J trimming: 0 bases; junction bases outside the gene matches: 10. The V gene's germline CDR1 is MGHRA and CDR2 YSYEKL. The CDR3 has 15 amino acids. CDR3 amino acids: CASAVGGQASYEQYF. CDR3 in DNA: TGCGCCAGCGCAGTTGGAGGACAGGCCTCCTACGAGCAGTACTTC.

The CDR3 region has the DNA TGTGCCATCAGCGCAGGGAAAGGCTCCTACAATGAGCAGTTCTTC. Translating gives CAISAGKGSYNEQFF. The V and J genes are TRBV10-3 and TRBJ2-1; TRBD1 is a possible D gene (5 bases). CDR1 and CDR2 (germline): ENHRY, SYGVKD. V dropped 6 bases and J dropped 0 bases, with 12 bases sitting between them. There are 15 residues in the CDR3.